The T cell receptor (beta chain) under discussion was sequenced for a study of T cells in women clearing cervical HPV infection. Overall study: Controls gave blood once infection was undetectable; cases at lesion identification. Case blood was drawn a median approximately 150 days after lesion detection. Whole-study results and caveats: Repertoire richness, not evenness, was significantly elevated in CIN3+ cases versus controls.

TCR beta CDR3 amplified by multiplex PCR from approximately 1,100 ng genomic DNA. Method: immunoSEQ multiplex PCR; TCRdb's copy keeps in-frame clones and lacks some. In all, the sample yields roughly 30,000 clones. As for this clone: As yet, its antigen is unknown.

This clonotype originated in a woman between 18 and 70 years old with a cervical HPV16 infection that either progressed to CIN3+ or cleared (not recorded which). Sequenced sample: blood buffy coat.

Incomplete CDR3 DNA: TGTGCCAGCAGCTTATTCTCTGGCAGCTCCTACGAG. This sequence encodes CASSLFSGSSYE. The whole CDR3 protein is CASSLFSGSSYEQYF. This rearrangement joins TRBV7-9 to TRBJ2-7; D ambiguous. The read falls 3 residues short of the CDR3 end, and the missing part is taken from the germline J gene. Germline CDR1 and CDR2: SEHNR and FQNEAQ (reference sequence). The CDR3 length is 15 residues. Between the trimmed V and J ends, which lost 2 bases and 0 bases, there was a span of 11 bases. Looking up the rest from reference TRBV7-9 and TRBJ2-7 gives the full variable domain: DTGVSQNPRHKITKRGQNVTFRCDPISEHNRLYWYRQTLGQGPEFLTYFQNEAQLEKSRLLSDRFSAERPKGSFSTLEIQRTEQGDSAMYLCASSLFSGSSYEQYFGPGTRLTVT.